This T cell receptor beta chain came from a study of cytomegalovirus exposure and HLA in healthy donors. It was with 60 Vbeta and 13 Jbeta primers that the PCR ran. Clones were read by immunoSEQ multiplex PCR, and TCRdb kept only the in-frame ones, dropping some. Of about 200,000 clones listed, 80% to 85% are singletons. CDR1 is MDHEN and CDR2 is SYDVKM in the germline V gene. The CDR3 totals 15 residues. V dropped 2 bases and J dropped 7; count of bases not matched to a gene: 8. This clonotype was obtained from a woman between 50 and 59 years old in good health and CMV-seropositive. The sequencing sample was made of PBMCs. The V call is TRBV28, the J call TRBJ1-2, with 9 bases fitting TRBD1. Written as DNA, the CDR3 is TGTGCCAGCAGTTTACGCCGGGACAGGGTCTTTGGCTACACCTTC. It codes for CASSLRRDRVFGYTF.